This T cell receptor (beta chain) was obtained from a study of CD8 T cells in ankylosing spondylitis (dated by TCRdb to about 2017). With regard to the full study: T cell receptor beta repertoires were profiled in healthy donors and ankylosing spondylitis patients so that disease-linked TCR variants could be found. The whole study cohort included 95 to 130 healthy donors and 25 ankylosing spondylitis patients. Peripheral blood was sampled, and synovial fluid was additionally collected from ankylosing spondylitis patients. Results and caveats for the whole study, not just this receptor: The disease-linked clones had a CD8+ phenotype and were found at relatively low frequencies in peripheral blood. A TCR beta motif made up of several highly homologous amino acid variants appeared to be characteristic of blood from ankylosing spondylitis patients. According to the report, matched synovial fluid samples from ankylosing spondylitis patients were significantly enriched for the disease-linked clones. Some motif variants were previously reported in synovial fluid and blood of reactive arthritis patients, suggesting common disease-initiation mechanisms.

Sequencing was performed on an Illumina MiSeq. TCR beta libraries were prepared by quantitative 5'-RACE with molecular barcodes. As for the original processing: A new computational method, built on a probabilistic model of VDJ rearrangement, was used to identify disease-linked TCR variants. TCRdb took the public reads, trimmed them with fastp at Q25, ran MiXCR for clone calling and kept in-frame beta chains. All rows with the same CDR3 protein become a single entry with the most common DNA and genes. The V and J calls shown here were made by TCRdb, not taken from the authors' results. The sample profile shows approximately 35,000 distinct CDR3 sequences; 11% to 15% of them were found once. The ten most abundant clones make up 30% to 40% of the sample. Concerning this clonotype: Its antigen is unknown. Base qualities are not provided; no much larger clone lies one nucleotide away.

This clonotype was obtained from a male donor with ankylosing spondylitis or in good health (not recorded which). Input material: blood.

The nucleotide sequence reads as follows: TGCGCCAGCAGCCGGGCTGCTTTGACTAGCGGGACCTGGAATGAGCAGTTCTTC. Translated, this gives CASSRAALTSGTWNEQFF. The sequence links TRBV5-1 to TRBJ2-1, with 11 bases matching TRBD2. The CDR3 measures 18 amino acids from cysteine to phenylalanine. Only the CDR3 DNA is retained, 54 bases long and in frame from the first base. After removal of 4 bases from V and 7 bases from J, the junction retains 16 bases not matched to a gene. CDR1 and CDR2 are read off the germline V gene as SGHRS and YFSETQ.